These 5 T cell receptor beta chains were sequenced from one sample in a study of cytomegalovirus exposure and HLA in healthy donors. Method: immunoSEQ multiplex PCR; TCRdb's copy keeps in-frame clones and lacks some. The sample shows approximately 150,000 clones, around nine tenths of them seen only once. Sequencing was carried out using PBMCs. The receptors shown here come from a man aged 18 to 29 in good health and CMV-seropositive.

This clone has more than one count but fewer than ten. The V and J genes are TRBV11-2 and TRBJ1-6; no clear D gene. CDR3 length equals 13 residues. In germline, CDR1 is SGHAT, CDR2 FQNNGV. The V and J ends lost 0 bases and 9 bases respectively, with 6 bases between them. CDR3 coding DNA: TGTGCCAGCAGCTTAGATCCCAGTTCACCCCTCCACTTT. Amino acid sequence: CASSLDPSSPLHF. The full variable domain, rest sourced from reference TRBV11-2 and TRBJ1-6, is EAGVAQSPRYKIIEKRQSVAFWCNPISGHATLYWYQQILGQGPKLLIQFQNNGVVDDSQLPKDRFSAERLKGVDSTLKIQPAKLEDSAVYLCASSLDPSSPLHFGNGTRLTVT.

This clone showed up just a few times. This rearrangement joins TRBV30 to TRBJ1-3; maybe TRBD1 (5 bases). Germline V CDR1 and CDR2: GTSNPN, SVGIG (reference sequence). V was trimmed by 4 bases and J by 4 bases, leaving 8 bases between them. The CDR3 has 12 residues. The CDR3 DNA sequence: TGTGCCTGGACTCGACAGGGAAACACCATATATTTT. Translating it yields CAWTRQGNTIYF. Full variable domain (missing parts from reference TRBV30 and TRBJ1-3): SQTIHQWPATLVQPVGSPLSLECTVEGTSNPNLYWYRQAAGRGLQLLFYSVGIGQISSEVPQNLSASRPQDRQFILSSKKLLLSDSGFYLCAWTRQGNTIYFGEGSWLTVV.

This sequence joins TRBV4-2 and TRBJ2-4, with D perhaps matching TRBD2 (5 bases). This CDR3 is 15 amino acids long. Germline V gene sequence: CDR1 LGHNA, CDR2 YNFKEQ. The V and J ends lost 0 bases and 3 bases respectively, with 9 bases between them. Written as DNA, the CDR3 is TGTGCCAGCAGCCAAGAAGAGAGGGTCAAAAACATTCAGTACTTC. This translates into CASSQEERVKNIQYF.

The rearrangement links TRBV11-3 to TRBJ1-1; TRBD1 is a possible D gene (5 bases). The V gene's germline CDR1 is SGHNT and CDR2 YENEEA. The CDR3 consists of 13 residues. V lost 3 bases to trimming and J lost 10 bases, with 15 bases between them. The CDR3 DNA reads as TGTGCCAGCAGCTTGAGAGGGGAGGGACGAGCTTTCTTT. Translating gives CASSLRGEGRAFF.

The chain recombines TRBV7-9 with TRBJ2-7, with 7 bases that match TRBD1. After removal of 6 bases from V and 5 bases from J, the junction contained 7 bases not matched to a gene. The CDR3 loop spans 13 amino acids. Germline V gene sequence: CDR1 SEHNR, CDR2 FQNEAQ (reference sequence). CDR3 region: CASRTDRDHEQYF. The CDR3 DNA reads TGTGCCAGCAGAACAGACAGGGACCACGAGCAGTACTTC.